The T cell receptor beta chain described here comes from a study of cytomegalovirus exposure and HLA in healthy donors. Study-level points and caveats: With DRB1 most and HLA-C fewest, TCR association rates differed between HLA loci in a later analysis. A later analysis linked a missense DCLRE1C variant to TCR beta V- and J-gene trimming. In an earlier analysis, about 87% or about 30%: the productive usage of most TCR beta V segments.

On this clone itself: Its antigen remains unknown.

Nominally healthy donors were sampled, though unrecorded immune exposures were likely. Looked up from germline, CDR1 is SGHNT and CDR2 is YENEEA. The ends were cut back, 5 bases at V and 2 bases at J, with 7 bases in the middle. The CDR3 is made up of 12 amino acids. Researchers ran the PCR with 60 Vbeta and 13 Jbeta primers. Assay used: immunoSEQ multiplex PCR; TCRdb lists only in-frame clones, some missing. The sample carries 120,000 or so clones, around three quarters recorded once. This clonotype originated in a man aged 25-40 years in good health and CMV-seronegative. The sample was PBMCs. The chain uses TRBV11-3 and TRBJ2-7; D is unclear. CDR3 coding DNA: TGTGCCAGCAGCCCCGCGACCTACGAGCAGTACTTC. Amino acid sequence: CASSPATYEQYF.